This section outlines one TCR beta chain sequence together with its context. The antigen remains unidentified. Those who donated, Caucasian adults without exception, all lived in Nashville, Tennessee. V was clipped by 9 bases and J by 3 bases; unmatched bases: 6. From germline, CDR1 is MNHEY and CDR2 SVGAGI. CDR3 size: 14 residues. Authors' data handling: Junction-only sequences without quality scores came from ImmunoSEQ, so filtering differed. Method: immunoSEQ multiplex PCR; TCRdb's copy keeps in-frame clones and lacks some. From that table come the V and J calls and clone size; the DNA was used to work out D and trimming. The data hold 2 million to 2.5 million clones, with under 95% observed a single time. The source of the sample is a study of shared clonotypes between healthy human individuals. The overall study: Researchers drew samples from a couple of women and a few men aged 18 to 49.

Study-wide results and limits: The authors expected sequencing depth to affect clonotype sharing among donors.

This clonotype was sampled from a man between 18 and 35 years old in good health. Some clones in this sample may be carry-over from other donors' samples. The rearrangement joins TRBV6-5 to TRBJ1-5, with 9 bases fitting TRBD1. Sequenced input: naive CD4+ T cells from PBMCs. Subset defined: CD45RA+ positively selected. The CDR3 DNA sequence: TGTGCCAGTCGACAGGGGGGCCCCAATCAGCCCCAGCATTTT. Its protein is CASRQGGPNQPQHF.